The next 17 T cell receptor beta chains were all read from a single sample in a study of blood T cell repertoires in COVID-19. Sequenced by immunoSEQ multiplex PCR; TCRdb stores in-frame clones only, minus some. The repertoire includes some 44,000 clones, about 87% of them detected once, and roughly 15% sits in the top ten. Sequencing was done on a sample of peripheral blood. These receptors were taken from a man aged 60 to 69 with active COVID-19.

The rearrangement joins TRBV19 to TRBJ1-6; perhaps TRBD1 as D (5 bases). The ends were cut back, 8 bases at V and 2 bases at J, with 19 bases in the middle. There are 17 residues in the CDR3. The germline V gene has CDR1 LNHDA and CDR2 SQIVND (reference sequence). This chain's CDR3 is CASAGGNVGTYNSPLHF. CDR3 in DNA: TGTGCCAGTGCGGGGGGGAACGTAGGGACCTATAATTCACCCCTCCACTTT.

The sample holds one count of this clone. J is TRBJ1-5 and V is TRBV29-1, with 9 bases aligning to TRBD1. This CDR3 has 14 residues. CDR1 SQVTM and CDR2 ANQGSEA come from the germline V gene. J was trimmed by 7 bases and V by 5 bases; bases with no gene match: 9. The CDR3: CSVRTGAQGQPQHF. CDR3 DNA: TGCAGCGTTCGGACAGGGGCGCAGGGACAGCCCCAGCATTTT. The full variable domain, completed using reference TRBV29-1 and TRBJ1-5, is SAVISQKPSRDICQRGTSLTIQCQVDSQVTMMFWYRQQPGQSLTLIATANQGSEATYESGFVIDKFPISRPNLTFSTLTVSNMSPEDSSIYLCSVRTGAQGQPQHFGDGTRLSIL.

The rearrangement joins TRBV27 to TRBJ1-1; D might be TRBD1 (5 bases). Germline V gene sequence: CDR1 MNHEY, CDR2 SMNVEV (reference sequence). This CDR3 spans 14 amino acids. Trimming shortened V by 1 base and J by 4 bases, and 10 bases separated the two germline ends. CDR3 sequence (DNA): TGTGCCAGCAGTTTATGGAGGGGAGGCACTGAAGCTTTCTTT. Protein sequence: CASSLWRGGTEAFF.

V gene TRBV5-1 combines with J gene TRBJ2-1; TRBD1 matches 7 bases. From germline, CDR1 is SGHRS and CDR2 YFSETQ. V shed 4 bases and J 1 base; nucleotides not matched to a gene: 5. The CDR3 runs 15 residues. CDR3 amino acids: CASSEGTVSYNEQFF. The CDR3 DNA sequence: TGCGCCAGCAGCGAAGGGACAGTTTCCTACAATGAGCAGTTCTTC.

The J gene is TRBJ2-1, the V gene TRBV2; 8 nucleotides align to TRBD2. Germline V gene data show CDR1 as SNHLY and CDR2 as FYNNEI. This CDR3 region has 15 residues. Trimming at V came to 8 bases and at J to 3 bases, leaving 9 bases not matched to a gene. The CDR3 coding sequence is TGTGCCAGCCAAACCGGGACTAGGCGCTACAATGAGCAGTTCTTC. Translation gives CASQTGTRRYNEQFF. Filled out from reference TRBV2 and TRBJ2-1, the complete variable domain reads EPEVTQTPSHQVTQMGQEVILRCVPISNHLYFYWYRQILGQKVEFLVSFYNNEISEKSEIFDDQFSVERPDGSNFTLKIRSTKLEDSAMYFCASQTGTRRYNEQFFGPGTRLTVL.

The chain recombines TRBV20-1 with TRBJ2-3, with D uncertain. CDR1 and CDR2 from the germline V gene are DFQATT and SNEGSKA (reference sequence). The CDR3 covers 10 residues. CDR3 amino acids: CSLDTDTQYF. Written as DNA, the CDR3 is TGCAGCCTAGACACAGATACGCAGTATTTT.

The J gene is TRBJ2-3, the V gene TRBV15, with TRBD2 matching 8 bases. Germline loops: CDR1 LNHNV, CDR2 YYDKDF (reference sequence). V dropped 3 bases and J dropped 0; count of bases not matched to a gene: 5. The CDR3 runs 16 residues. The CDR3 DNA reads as TGTGCCACCAGCAGGATAGCGGGGATGAGCACAGATACGCAGTATTTT. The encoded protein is CATSRIAGMSTDTQYF.

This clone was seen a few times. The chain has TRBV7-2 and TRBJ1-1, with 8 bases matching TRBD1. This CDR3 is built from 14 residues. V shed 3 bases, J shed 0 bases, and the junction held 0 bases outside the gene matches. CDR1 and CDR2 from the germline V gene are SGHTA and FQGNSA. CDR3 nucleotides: TGTGCCAGCAGCTTCAGGGGGCTGAACACTGAAGCTTTCTTT. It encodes CASSFRGLNTEAFF.

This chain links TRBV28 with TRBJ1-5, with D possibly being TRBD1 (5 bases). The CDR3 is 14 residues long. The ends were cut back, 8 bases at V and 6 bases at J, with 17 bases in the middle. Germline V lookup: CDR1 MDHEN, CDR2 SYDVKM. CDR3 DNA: TGTGCCAGCGGTCTGGAGGGGCGAACTCAGCCCCAGCATTTT. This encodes CASGLEGRTQPQHF.

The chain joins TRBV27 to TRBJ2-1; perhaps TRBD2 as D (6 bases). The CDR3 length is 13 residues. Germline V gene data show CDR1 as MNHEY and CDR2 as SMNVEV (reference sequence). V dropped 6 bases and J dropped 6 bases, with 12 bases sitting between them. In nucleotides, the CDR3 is TGTGCCAGCAGCCTGACTAGTTTCAATGAGCAGTTCTTC. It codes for CASSLTSFNEQFF.

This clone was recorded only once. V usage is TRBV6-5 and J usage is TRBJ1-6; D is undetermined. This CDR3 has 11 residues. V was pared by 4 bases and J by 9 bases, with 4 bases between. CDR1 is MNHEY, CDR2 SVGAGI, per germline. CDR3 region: CASSSVSPLHF. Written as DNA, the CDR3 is TGTGCCAGCAGTTCAGTTTCACCCCTCCACTTT.

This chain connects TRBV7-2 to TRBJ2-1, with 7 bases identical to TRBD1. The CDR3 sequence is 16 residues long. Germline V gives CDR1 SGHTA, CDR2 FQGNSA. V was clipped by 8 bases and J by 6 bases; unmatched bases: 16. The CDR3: CASARQARQGRNEQFF. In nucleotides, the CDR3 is TGTGCCAGCGCCCGGCAGGCGAGACAGGGACGCAATGAGCAGTTCTTC.

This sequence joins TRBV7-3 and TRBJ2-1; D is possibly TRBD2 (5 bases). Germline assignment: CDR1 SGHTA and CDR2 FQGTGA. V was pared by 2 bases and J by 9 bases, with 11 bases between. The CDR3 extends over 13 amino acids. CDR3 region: CASSLEGSGEQFF. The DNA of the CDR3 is TGTGCCAGCAGCTTAGAGGGAAGCGGTGAGCAGTTCTTC. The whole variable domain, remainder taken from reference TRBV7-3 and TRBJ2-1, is GAGVSQTPSNKVTEKGKYVELRCDPISGHTALYWYRQSLGQGPEFLIYFQGTGAADDSGLPNDRFFAVRPEGSVSTLKIQRTERGDSAVYLCASSLEGSGEQFFGPGTRLTVL.

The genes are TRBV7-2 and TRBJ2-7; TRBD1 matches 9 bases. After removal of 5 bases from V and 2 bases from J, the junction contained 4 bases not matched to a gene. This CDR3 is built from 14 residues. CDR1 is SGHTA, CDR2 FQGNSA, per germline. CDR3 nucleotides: TGTGCCAGCAGCCAACAGGGGGCGCCCTACGAGCAGTACTTC. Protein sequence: CASSQQGAPYEQYF.

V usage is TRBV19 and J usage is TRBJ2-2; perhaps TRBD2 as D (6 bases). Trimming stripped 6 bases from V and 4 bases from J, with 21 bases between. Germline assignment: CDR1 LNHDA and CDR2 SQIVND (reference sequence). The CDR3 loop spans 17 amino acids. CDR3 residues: CASRPGGGRGVTGELFF. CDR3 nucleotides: TGTGCCAGTAGACCCGGTGGGGGGAGAGGGGTCACCGGGGAGCTGTTTTTT.

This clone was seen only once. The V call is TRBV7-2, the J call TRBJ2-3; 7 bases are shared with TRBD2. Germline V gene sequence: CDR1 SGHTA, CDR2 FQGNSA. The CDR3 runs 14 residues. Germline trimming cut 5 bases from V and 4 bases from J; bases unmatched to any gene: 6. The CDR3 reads CASSTRLAPDTQYF. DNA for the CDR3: TGTGCCAGCAGCACTAGACTAGCCCCAGATACGCAGTATTTT.

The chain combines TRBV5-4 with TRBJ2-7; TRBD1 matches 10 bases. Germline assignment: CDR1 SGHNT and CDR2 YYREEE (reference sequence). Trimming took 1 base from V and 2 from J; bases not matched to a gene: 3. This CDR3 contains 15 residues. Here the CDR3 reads CASSLPGQGTYEQYF. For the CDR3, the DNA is TGTGCCAGCAGCTTGCCGGGACAGGGGACCTACGAGCAGTACTTC.